This T cell receptor (beta chain) emerged from a study of beta chain features in type 1 diabetes. Study as a whole: Over all samples combined, around 110 million sorted cells were examined.

This CDR3 has 12 amino acids. V was pared by 5 bases and J by 9 bases, with 11 bases between. Per the germline V gene, CDR1 is MGHDK and CDR2 is SYGVNS. As every portion of the isolated RNA was reverse transcribed, the sequencing read expressed TCRB transcripts. Produced via immunoSEQ multiplex PCR; TCRdb's table is partial and in-frame only. The sample yields roughly 150,000 clones, around 10% seen once. The receptor was derived from a man between 18 and 29 years old in good health. The specimen sequenced was central memory CD4+ T cells from blood. This chain uses TRBV25-1 with TRBJ2-1, with D perhaps TRBD1 (6 bases). CDR3 loop: CASSWQGSEQFF. The CDR3 coding sequence is TGTGCCAGCAGTTGGCAGGGGAGTGAGCAGTTCTTC.